This T cell receptor (beta chain) derives from a study of T-cell reconstitution after alpha-beta-depleted transplantation in children. Findings and limits, study-wide: Some patients' high day-60 TCRbeta diversity was attributed to recipient cells surviving conditioning. It was reported that alpha-beta T cells came from several hundred expanded graft clones (about two months after transplant). Diversity and T-cell counts at one year after transplant derived mostly from new T cells.

Library preparation (for TCRbeta) was performed with unique molecular identifiers. Each CDR3 protein gets one entry after TCRdb re-called the PCR reads with MiXCR. The sample shows approximately 70,000 distinct CDR3 sequences, approximately 5% of them seen only once. This clonotype was picked up many times. Its specificity is not known. The sequenced sample was PBMCs, mostly from graft donor cells, obtained 180 days after TCRalphabeta/CD19-depleted stem cell transplant. This TCR was sampled from a boy in the first two years of life who had a stem cell transplant for acute myeloid leukemia, so the T cells may come from the graft donor.

The CDR3 coding sequence is TGTGCCAGCAGTTTAACCGGTAATCAGCCCCAGCATTTT. Amino acid sequence: CASSLTGNQPQHF. The rearrangement links TRBV12-3 or TRBV12-4 to TRBJ1-5; D not certain. This CDR3 contains 13 residues. Trimming shortened V by 2 bases and J by 4 bases, and 6 bases separated the two germline ends.